The rows below give T cell receptor beta chains drawn from one sample of a study of human T cells and chemical hapten exposure. One entry per CDR3 protein results from TCRdb running MiXCR on the RACE reads. The sample includes tens of thousands of distinct CDR3 sequences, approximately 9.4% of them seen just once. Material: whole blood, obtained in connection with sensitization to the hapten diphenylcyclopropenone (DPC). The origin of the receptors is a woman aged 40-49 years with alopecia areata. Some clones in this sample may be carry-over from other donors' samples. CDR3s include the opening cysteine and the closing phenylalanine or tryptophan. D genes are given only for firm matches. Only part of the rows carry a size: once, few, many, or a class if the clone is expanded.

d_gene,v_gene,len,abundance,j_gene,CDR3aa,CDR3nt
.,TRBV6-2/TRBV6-3,14,many,TRBJ2-3,CASSPLVLAETQYF,TGTGCCAGCAGCCCTCTCGTTCTAGCCGAGACGCAGTATTTT
.,TRBV2,11,.,TRBJ2-7,CASGFYYEQYF,TGTGCCAGCGGATTCTACTACGAGCAGTACTTC
.,TRBV20-1,15,many,TRBJ2-4,CSATKRGLAKNIQYF,TGCAGTGCTACAAAACGCGGGTTAGCCAAAAACATTCAGTACTTC
.,TRBV20-1,9,.,TRBJ1-1,CSAVNEAFF,TGCAGTGCTGTGAACGAAGCTTTCTTT
.,TRBV24-1,15,.,TRBJ2-3,CATSEGGSSTDTQYF,TGTGCCACCAGTGAGGGCGGCTCAAGCACAGATACGCAGTATTTT
.,TRBV6-2/TRBV6-3,17,many,TRBJ1-5,CASSPPPGAASNQPQHF,TGTGCCAGCAGTCCCCCGCCGGGGGCTGCTAGCAATCAGCCCCAGCATTTT
.,TRBV29-1,14,many,TRBJ2-1,CSGRKLSSYNEQFF,TGCAGCGGCCGGAAATTGAGCTCCTACAATGAGCAGTTCTTC
.,TRBV7-7,15,many,TRBJ2-7,CASSPSRGPGYEQYF,TGTGCTAGCAGCCCAAGCCGCGGCCCGGGGTACGAGCAGTACTTC
TRBD2,TRBV5-1,16,.,TRBJ2-1,CASSPVLAGERDEQFF,TGCGCCAGCAGCCCGGTTCTAGCGGGGGAGAGGGATGAGCAGTTCTTC
.,TRBV7-9,17,many,TRBJ1-2,CASSSYSRKTPNYGYTF,TGTGCCAGCAGCTCTTATTCTCGGAAGACCCCTAACTATGGCTACACCTTC
.,TRBV10-3,12,.,TRBJ2-1,CAIGRSYNEQFF,TGTGCCATAGGGAGGTCCTACAATGAGCAGTTCTTC
TRBD1,TRBV18,13,many,TRBJ1-1,CASSTGAVTEAFF,TGTGCCAGCTCTACAGGGGCTGTCACTGAAGCTTTCTTT
.,TRBV19,14,many,TRBJ2-7,CASSIGGQSYEQYF,TGTGCCAGTAGTATAGGAGGACAGTCCTACGAGCAGTACTTC
.,TRBV28,18,few,TRBJ2-7,CASSTISPGSAFLYEQYF,TGTGCCAGCAGCACCATTTCCCCAGGGTCGGCGTTCCTTTACGAGCAGTACTTC
.,TRBV14,14,.,TRBJ2-7,CASSRPGQIYEQYF,TGTGCCAGCAGCCGACCGGGACAAATCTACGAGCAGTACTTC
TRBD2,TRBV5-4,16,many,TRBJ2-3,CASSFGLAGGTDTQYF,TGTGCCAGCAGCTTCGGACTAGCGGGGGGTACAGATACGCAGTATTTT
.,TRBV11-2,15,many,TRBJ2-7,CASSLVAGAGYEQYF,TGTGCCAGCAGCTTAGTGGCGGGGGCCGGTTACGAGCAGTACTTC
.,TRBV6-2/TRBV6-3,18,many,TRBJ1-5,CASSYRAEDRRFNQPQHF,TGTGCCAGCAGTTACAGAGCTGAGGACCGAAGATTTAATCAGCCCCAGCATTTT
TRBD1,TRBV12-3/TRBV12-4,15,many,TRBJ2-5,CASSLETGGRETQYF,TGTGCCAGCAGTTTAGAAACAGGGGGTCGAGAGACCCAGTACTTC
.,TRBV3-1,15,.,TRBJ1-1,CASSQEGRAYTEAFF,TGTGCCAGCAGCCAAGAGGGACGGGCTTACACTGAAGCTTTCTTT
TRBD2,TRBV5-5,16,.,TRBJ2-3,CASRLTSGGFTDTQYF,TGTGCCAGCCGATTAACTAGCGGGGGTTTCACAGATACGCAGTATTTT
.,TRBV3-1,13,few,TRBJ2-3,CASSQTGPLEVYF,TGTGCCAGCAGCCAAACGGGGCCCCTTGAGGTGTATTTT
.,TRBV29-1,17,many,TRBJ2-1,CSVEGTTTSGSYNEQFF,TGCAGCGTTGAAGGAACTACCACTTCGGGCTCCTACAATGAGCAGTTCTTC
.,TRBV12-3/TRBV12-4,17,few,TRBJ1-4,CASSFRGYFATNEKLFF,TGTGCCAGCAGTTTTCGCGGTTACTTTGCAACTAATGAAAAACTGTTTTTT
.,TRBV3-1,11,.,TRBJ2-1,CASSQMNEQFF,TGTGCCAGCAGCCAAATGAATGAGCAGTTCTTC
TRBD1,TRBV18,15,.,TRBJ2-3,CASSPHGTGTDTQYF,TGTGCCAGCTCACCACATGGGACAGGCACAGATACGCAGTATTTT
.,TRBV3-1,13,.,TRBJ2-7,CASSQTQIYEQYF,TGTGCCAGCAGCCAGACACAGATCTACGAGCAGTACTTC
TRBD1,TRBV6-5,16,many,TRBJ1-2,CASSYSPGQEKSGYTF,TGTGCCAGCAGTTACTCCCCGGGACAGGAAAAAAGTGGCTACACCTTC
.,TRBV19,15,many,TRBJ2-1,CASGEGGTAYNEQFF,TGTGCCAGTGGGGAGGGTGGGACAGCTTACAATGAGCAGTTCTTC
TRBD2,TRBV6-6,15,many,TRBJ2-7,CASSSLAGEPYEQYF,TGTGCCAGCAGCTCACTAGCGGGGGAACCCTACGAGCAGTACTTC
.,TRBV7-9,16,many,TRBJ2-1,CASSLAGGRWYNEQFF,TGTGCCAGCAGCTTAGCTGGGGGGCGTTGGTACAATGAGCAGTTCTTC
.,TRBV6-4,15,many,TRBJ1-1,CASSDSEAGVTEAFF,TGTGCCAGCAGTGACTCGGAGGCAGGGGTCACTGAAGCTTTCTTT
.,TRBV3-1,13,.,TRBJ1-2,CASSLTGPNGYTF,TGTGCCAGCAGCCTCACAGGACCGAATGGCTACACCTTC
TRBD2,TRBV11-2,17,many,TRBJ2-1,CASSLVPSGGAPNEQFF,TGTGCCAGCAGCTTAGTCCCTAGCGGGGGGGCCCCCAATGAGCAGTTCTTC
.,TRBV20-1,16,many,TRBJ2-3,CSARRTGTSFTDTQYF,TGCAGTGCTAGACGGACCGGGACTTCCTTCACAGATACGCAGTATTTT
.,TRBV11-3,15,few,TRBJ2-1,CASSSNGGTYNEQFF,TGTGCCAGCAGTTCCAATGGGGGGACCTACAATGAGCAGTTCTTC
.,TRBV19,12,.,TRBJ1-5,CASSINYQPQHF,TGTGCCAGTAGTATTAACTATCAGCCCCAGCATTTT
.,TRBV29-1,13,.,TRBJ2-2,CSVTTANTGELFF,TGCAGCGTTACTACGGCAAACACCGGGGAGCTGTTTTTT
TRBD2,TRBV4-3,17,many,TRBJ2-1,CASSQDGELAGWNEQFF,TGCGCCAGCAGCCAAGATGGGGAACTAGCGGGGTGGAATGAGCAGTTCTTC
.,TRBV7-3,12,.,TRBJ2-1,CASSLVATEQFF,TGTGCCAGCAGCTTAGTGGCTACCGAGCAGTTCTTC
TRBD2,TRBV11-2,20,many,TRBJ2-7,CASSSPATASGGRSSYEQYF,TGTGCCAGCAGCTCCCCCGCTACGGCTAGCGGGGGCCGTAGCTCCTACGAGCAGTACTTC
.,TRBV15,15,many,TRBJ2-1,CATSRQTSSYNEQFF,TGTGCCACCAGCAGACAGACGAGCTCCTACAATGAGCAGTTCTTC
TRBD2,TRBV7-9,15,many,TRBJ2-1,CASSPGLAGGHEQFF,TGTGCCAGCAGCCCCGGACTAGCGGGGGGTCATGAGCAGTTCTTC
TRBD1,TRBV18,17,many,TRBJ1-1,CASSRGTGGARNTEAFF,TGTGCCAGCTCACGTGGGACAGGGGGCGCCCGGAACACTGAAGCTTTCTTT
.,TRBV9,16,many,TRBJ2-1,CASSVQGGGAGNEQFF,TGTGCCAGCAGCGTACAGGGAGGGGGCGCGGGCAATGAGCAGTTCTTC
.,TRBV27,14,few,TRBJ2-7,CASSRGLPPYEQYF,TGTGCCAGCAGTAGGGGACTCCCCCCCTACGAGCAGTACTTC
TRBD2,TRBV4-3,17,many,TRBJ2-3,CASSQVKTSGGPDTQYF,TGCGCCAGCAGCCAAGTCAAAACTAGCGGGGGACCAGATACGCAGTATTTT